The 30 T cell receptor beta chains presented below share a single source sample, sequenced in a study of cytomegalovirus exposure and HLA in healthy donors. The PCR made use of 60 Vbeta and 13 Jbeta primers. Only in-frame clones appear in the TCRdb table, and some are missing; sequencing was by immunoSEQ multiplex PCR. The table includes just over 150,000 clones, around 83% detected once. Sequenced sample: PBMCs. These receptors originate from a man aged 18 to 30 in good health and CMV-seropositive.

This sequence joins TRBV7-2 and TRBJ1-2; no clear D gene. The CDR3 has 15 residues. Germline CDR1 SGHTA, CDR2 FQGNSA. V gave up 2 bases and J gave up 1 base, with 11 bases separating them. CDR3 DNA: TGTGCCAGCAGCTTACGAGCTACTGATAACTATGGCTACACCTTC. Residues: CASSLRATDNYGYTF.

The rearrangement joins TRBV7-6 to TRBJ2-3; TRBD2 aligns across 7 bases. This CDR3 is 15 amino acids long. With 3 bases clipped from V and 2 bases from J, the junction kept 5 bases outside the gene matches. Germline V gene sequence: CDR1 SGHVS, CDR2 FNYEAQ. The CDR3 reads CASSLTGGHTDTQYF. The CDR3 DNA follows: TGTGCCAGCAGCTTGACGGGGGGTCACACAGATACGCAGTATTTT. Full variable domain (rest looked up from reference TRBV7-6 and TRBJ2-3): GAGVSQSPRYKVTKRGQDVALRCDPISGHVSLYWYRQALGQGPEFLTYFNYEAQQDKSGLPNDRFSAERPEGSISTLTIQRTEQRDSAMYRCASSLTGGHTDTQYFGPGTRLTVL.

This CDR3 is CATRGGPQETQYF. The DNA of the CDR3 is TGTGCCACCAGGGGGGGGCCCCAAGAGACCCAGTACTTC. This chain uses TRBV5-4 with TRBJ2-5; D may be TRBD1 or TRBD2 (7 bases each). V was clipped by 9 bases and J by 1 base, with 13 bases between them. The germline gives CDR1 SGHNT, CDR2 YYREEE (reference sequence). CDR3 length: 13 amino acids.

The chain is built from TRBV4-3 and TRBJ1-1, with D possibly being TRBD1 (6 bases). Trimming stripped 1 base from V and 5 bases from J, with 11 bases between. The length of the CDR3 is 14 residues. Germline loops: CDR1 LGHNA, CDR2 YSLEER. The CDR3 sequence: CASSQGGGRTEAFF. The CDR3 DNA reads as TGCGCCAGCAGCCAAGGAGGGGGAAGGACTGAAGCTTTCTTT.

The chain is built from TRBV10-3 and TRBJ2-3; the match to TRBD2 covers 14 bases. Unmatched junction bases numbered 1, after V lost 0 bases and J lost 5 bases. The V gene's germline CDR1 is ENHRY and CDR2 SYGVKD. This CDR3 has 16 residues. This CDR3 reads CAISESGTSGGDTQYF. In nucleotides, the CDR3 is TGTGCCATCAGTGAGTCAGGGACTAGCGGGGGAGATACGCAGTATTTT.

This clone came up a few times. V usage is TRBV4-3 and J usage is TRBJ1-2, with TRBD1 as a possible D gene (6 bases). Trimming left V 4 bases short and J 4 bases short, with 16 bases between. CDR1 and CDR2 from the germline V gene are LGHNA and YSLEER. The CDR3 covers 15 residues. The CDR3 is CASSPLQGVGYGYTF. CDR3 DNA sequence: TGCGCCAGCAGCCCATTACAGGGTGTCGGCTATGGCTACACCTTC.

This chain connects TRBV7-2 to TRBJ2-7; maybe TRBD2 (6 bases). The CDR3 has 15 amino acids. Trimming cost V 4 bases and J 2 bases, with 15 bases left between them. The germline gives CDR1 SGHTA, CDR2 FQGNSA. The CDR3 protein is CASSSLGGETYEQYF. In DNA form, the CDR3 reads TGTGCCAGCAGCTCTCTGGGCGGGGAGACCTACGAGCAGTACTTC.

As concerns this clone: This specimen includes other DNA sequences encoding the same CDR3. This chain joins TRBV6-5 and TRBJ1-1, with a possible D match to TRBD1 (5 bases). Trimming cost V 2 bases and J 1 base, with 8 bases left between them. Germline CDR1 reads MNHEY; CDR2 reads SVGAGI. This CDR3 has 14 residues. The CDR3 region is CASSYRTGNTEAFF. The CDR3 bases are TGTGCCAGCAGTTACCGCACAGGGAACACTGAAGCTTTCTTT.

The genes are TRBV19 and TRBJ2-3; 7 nucleotides match TRBD2. This CDR3 comprises 13 residues. J gave up 2 bases and V 9 bases, and 5 bases lay outside the gene matches. Germline V gene data show CDR1 as LNHDA and CDR2 as SQIVND (reference sequence). In nucleotides, the CDR3 is TGTGCCAGCTCTAGCGGATACACAGATACGCAGTATTTT. Translated, it gives CASSSGYTDTQYF.

This clone has more than one count but fewer than ten. This chain links TRBV10-3 with TRBJ1-1, with 11 bases identical to TRBD1. The CDR3 runs to 16 residues. Germline-derived CDR1 and CDR2 are ENHRY and SYGVKD. Germline trimming cut 4 bases from V and 5 bases from J; bases unmatched to any gene: 9. CDR3 coding DNA: TGTGCCATCAGTGGGCCCGGGACAGGGGGTCGGACTGAAGCTTTCTTT. Translating gives CAISGPGTGGRTEAFF.

The V gene is TRBV5-5, the J gene TRBJ1-2, with D perhaps TRBD1 (6 bases). This CDR3 is 16 amino acids long. Germline assignment: CDR1 SGHKS and CDR2 YYEKEE (reference sequence). V lost 7 bases, J lost 3 bases, and 22 bases lay in between. The CDR3 region has the DNA TGTGCCAGCGGACTCCAGGGACGGGACAACTACTATGGCTACACCTTC. Encoded protein: CASGLQGRDNYYGYTF.

V gene TRBV18 combines with J gene TRBJ2-2; the match to TRBD1 covers 9 bases. Germline CDR1 KGHSH, CDR2 LQKENI. With 1 base clipped from V and 6 bases from J, the junction kept 3 bases outside the gene matches. CDR3 length equals 15 residues. DNA of the CDR3: TGTGCCAGCTCACCACGGGACAGGGCTCCCGGGGAGCTGTTTTTT. Its translation: CASSPRDRAPGELFF.

This clone has more than one count but fewer than ten. The chain has TRBV7-8 and TRBJ1-3; TRBD1 matches 9 bases. V trimming: 4 bases; J trimming: 0 bases; junction bases outside the gene matches: 10. The germline CDR1 and CDR2 sequences are SGHVS and FQNEAQ. This CDR3 is built from 18 residues. This chain's CDR3 is CASSSRTGTGPSGNTIYF. The DNA of the CDR3 is TGTGCCAGCAGCTCACGAACCGGGACAGGGCCCTCTGGAAACACCATATATTTT.

The V call is TRBV2, the J call TRBJ1-3; no reliable D call. Trimming cost V 4 bases and J 3 bases, with 16 bases left between them. CDR1 and CDR2 from the germline V gene are SNHLY and FYNNEI. The CDR3 runs to 16 residues. The CDR3 spells CASSVSPVTNGNTIYF. The CDR3 DNA follows: TGTGCCAGCAGTGTTTCTCCAGTGACAAATGGAAACACCATATATTTT.

The chain recombines TRBV9 with TRBJ1-1; D unresolved. The CDR3 length is 15 residues. V was trimmed by 1 base and J by 3 bases, leaving 13 bases between them. Germline CDR1 reads SGDLS; CDR2 reads YYNGEE. The CDR3 sequence: CASSVIRGGDTEAFF. Here the CDR3 DNA reads TGTGCCAGCAGCGTAATAAGAGGCGGCGACACTGAAGCTTTCTTT.

The rearrangement uses TRBV9 and TRBJ1-1; 8 positions match TRBD1. Germline lookup yields CDR1 SGDLS and CDR2 YYNGEE. The CDR3 contains 16 residues. V dropped 2 bases and J dropped 3; count of bases not matched to a gene: 9. The DNA for the CDR3 is TGTGCCAGCAGCGTCGGACAGGGATATGAAGACACTGAAGCTTTCTTT. Translated: CASSVGQGYEDTEAFF.

The V call is TRBV2, the J call TRBJ2-7, with TRBD1 matching 7 bases. V gave up 5 bases and J gave up 2 bases; unmatched junction bases: 6. This CDR3 region has 14 residues. CDR1 and CDR2 (germline): SNHLY, FYNNEI. The CDR3 spells CASSMGTDTYEQYF. CDR3 coding DNA: TGTGCCAGCAGTATGGGGACAGACACCTACGAGCAGTACTTC.

This rearrangement joins TRBV6-5 to TRBJ1-1; D remains unclear. Deletions cut 7 bases from V and 4 bases from J, with 13 bases between. This CDR3 comprises 13 residues. The germline V gene has CDR1 MNHEY and CDR2 SVGAGI. The CDR3 is CASKSGVVTEAFF. CDR3 sequence (DNA): TGTGCCAGCAAGTCCGGGGTGGTCACTGAAGCTTTCTTT.

The chain recombines TRBV6-6 with TRBJ2-5, with D perhaps TRBD2 (6 bases). Near its end, the DNA agrees better with TRBJ2-7, so the J call may be wrong. There are 15 residues in the CDR3. The V gene's germline CDR1 is MNHNY and CDR2 SVGAGI (reference sequence). The CDR3 coding sequence is TGTGCCAGCAGACCCCCCGGGACTGGAGGCTACGAGCAGTACTTC. Translating gives CASRPPGTGGYEQYF.

This clone was detected only a few times. The chain couples TRBV25-1 to TRBJ2-7; 9 bases are a match to TRBD2. V was pared by 2 bases and J by 3 bases, with 5 bases of the junction left unmatched. Germline V gene lookup returns CDR1 MGHDK and CDR2 SYGVNS. There are 15 residues in the CDR3. The CDR3 protein is CASSEGASGVYEQYF. CDR3 DNA: TGTGCCAGCAGTGAAGGGGCTAGCGGGGTCTACGAGCAGTACTTC.

CDR3 DNA sequence: TGTGCCAGCAGCCAAGGGACAGGGGGCGATTCACCCCTCCACTTT. It yields the protein CASSQGTGGDSPLHF. The chain uses TRBV4-2 and TRBJ1-6; 11 bases map to TRBD1. Per the germline V gene, CDR1 is LGHNA and CDR2 is YNFKEQ. J was trimmed by 8 bases and V by 1 base; bases with no gene match: 1. There are 15 residues in the CDR3.

A word on this clone: No DNA is shown, since the ends of the CDR3 on it are uncertain; the CDR3 is the one TCRdb lists. V is TRBV6-1 and J is TRBJ1-5. From its first to its last residue, the CDR3 has 13 amino acids. Germline-derived CDR1 and CDR2 are MNHNS and SASEGT. This CDR3 is CASSSSGFQPQHF.

As to this clone: Sequence at one end of the junction differs from germline and may be a read error. Other DNA sequences in the sample encode the same CDR3. V is TRBV25-1 and J is TRBJ2-3, with D unresolved. The CDR3 extends over 15 amino acids. Germline lookup yields CDR1 MGHDK and CDR2 SYGVNS. CDR3 coding DNA: TGCGCCAGCAGTGAATATTCACTCTCGCTATATACGCAGTATTTT. Protein product: CASSEYSLSLYTQYF.

V and J are TRBV11-2 and TRBJ2-1; TRBD2 is a possible D gene (6 bases). Germline-derived CDR1 and CDR2 are SGHAT and FQNNGV. Trimming left V 3 bases short and J 6 bases short, with 12 bases between. CDR3 size: 14 residues. The CDR3 loop reads CASSFQRGVNEQFF. The DNA of the CDR3 is TGTGCCAGCAGCTTCCAGCGCGGGGTCAATGAGCAGTTCTTC.

This sequence joins TRBV19 and TRBJ1-2, with D possibly matching TRBD1 (5 bases). The CDR3 consists of 15 residues. V was clipped by 4 bases and J by 4 bases, with 16 bases between them. From germline, CDR1 is LNHDA and CDR2 SQIVND (reference sequence). CDR3 sequence reads: CASSNLDRESYGYTF. The DNA of the CDR3 is TGTGCCAGTAGTAACCTCGACAGAGAAAGCTATGGCTACACCTTC.

The chain combines TRBV2 with TRBJ1-5; TRBD1 might be the D (6 bases). CDR3 length: 16 residues. V was cut by 2 bases and J by 5 bases, with 16 bases left in between. Germline lookup yields CDR1 SNHLY and CDR2 FYNNEI. In nucleotides, the CDR3 is TGTGCCAGCAGTGAAAGCCTGGGAGGGGGGTATCAGCCCCAGCATTTT. Translating gives CASSESLGGGYQPQHF.

The V and J genes are TRBV5-4 and TRBJ2-3; no reliable D call. CDR3 length: 14 amino acids. CDR1 and CDR2 (germline): SGHNT, YYREEE (reference sequence). Trimming removed 3 bases at V and 4 bases at J, with 12 bases between. The CDR3 region has the DNA TGTGCCAGCAGCTCCCCCGTGGCCCCAGATACGCAGTATTTT. As protein: CASSSPVAPDTQYF. The full variable domain, its missing parts supplied by reference TRBV5-4 and TRBJ2-3, is ETGVTQSPTHLIKTRGQQVTLRCSSQSGHNTVSWYQQALGQGPQFIFQYYREEENGRGNFPPRFSGLQFPNYSSELNVNALELDDSALYLCASSSPVAPDTQYFGPGTRLTVL.

For the CDR3, the DNA is TGTGCCACCAGCAGTCCGGGACAGGGGGCACCCTACGAGCAGTACTTC. It translates to CATSSPGQGAPYEQYF. The chain combines TRBV15 with TRBJ2-7, with 12 bases matching TRBD1. The CDR3 has 16 amino acids. V lost 3 bases to trimming and J lost 2 bases; unmatched junction nucleotides: 5. From germline, CDR1 is LNHNV and CDR2 YYDKDF (reference sequence). The full variable domain, with the rest looked up from reference TRBV15 and TRBJ2-7, is DAMVIQNPRYQVTQFGKPVTLSCSQTLNHNVMYWYQQKSSQAPKLLFHYYDKDFNNEADTPDNFQSRRPNTSFCFLDIRSPGLGDTAMYLCATSSPGQGAPYEQYFGPGTRLTVT.

The V call is TRBV11-2, the J call TRBJ2-2; TRBD1 matches 7 bases. V gave up 3 bases and J gave up 1 base; unmatched junction bases: 5. This CDR3 is 16 amino acids long. The germline gives CDR1 SGHAT, CDR2 FQNNGV. CDR3 loop: CASSLDRPMNTGELFF. Here the CDR3 DNA reads TGTGCCAGCAGCTTGGACAGGCCCATGAACACCGGGGAGCTGTTTTTT.

A single count supports this clone. This CDR3 is CASSFRGRADQPQHF. The CDR3 region has the DNA TGTGCCAGCAGCTTTAGGGGCAGGGCGGATCAGCCCCAGCATTTT. The rearrangement links TRBV7-2 to TRBJ1-5; D is perhaps TRBD1 (5 bases). This CDR3 contains 15 residues. The germline V gene encodes CDR1 SGHTA and CDR2 FQGNSA. V was shortened by 3 bases and J by 5 bases, with 14 bases between the two germline ends.